Described below is a single T cell receptor (beta chain) sequence and its context. In this sample, this clonotype turned up many times. Its antigen target is currently unknown. Qualities for individual bases were not recorded, and no much larger clone is one base off. This sample was included in a study of regulatory T cells in long-lasting Graves disease (dated by TCRdb to the early 2020s). For the study in its entirety: Newly diagnosed Graves' disease patients had taken antithyroid drugs for less than 3 months. The study was conducted in China and was registered as a clinical trial. Peripheral blood TCR sequencing and RNA sequencing compared persistent Graves' disease patients with newly diagnosed Graves' disease patients. A total of roughly 35 samples underwent TCR sequencing, from about 13 patients with persistent Graves' disease and 20 or so patients with newly diagnosed Graves' disease. What the research found in general, with its limitations: Sequencing and analysis were restricted to the TCR beta chain. More public clonotypes were shared among persistent patients (about 2,800) than among newly diagnosed patients (966). Compared with newly diagnosed patients, persistent Graves' disease patients had lower TCR Shannon entropy and fewer highly expanded clones, which suggests clonal expansion. Peripheral blood alone was examined, since thyroid tissue, which constituted the primary lesion, could not be accessed. The authors noted that the small sample size was a limitation that may lower accuracy. TRBV28, TRBJ1-2 and TRBJ2-5 were preferentially used in persistent disease, while TRBV20-1 and TRBJ2-1 were favored in newly diagnosed disease.

Interpreted using the paper, the time point label stands for: newly diagnosed GD, antithyroid drugs for less than 3 months. For both TCR sequencing and RNA sequencing, RNA was extracted from PBMCs in TRIzol. The diagnosis of Graves' disease followed American Thyroid Association guidelines. Recruitment of patients was carried out at an endocrinology department in Xi'an, China. Each patient gave 8.5 to 9.5 milliliters of peripheral blood, collected in an EDTA anticoagulant tube. Ficoll Paque Plus density gradient separation was used to isolate PBMCs, and no further T cell sorting was performed. An Agilent 2100 Bioanalyzer and agarose gel were used to check RNA quality, and a NanoDrop 2000 was used to measure RNA concentration. The library was prepared using multiplex PCR. The listed sequencing device is Illumina HiSeq 4000. To build TCR beta libraries, CDR3 regions were amplified by Arm-PCR using iRepertoire HTBI primers. Gel purification was performed on PCR products prior to sequencing. The study's own analysis went as follows. Gene usage analysis of CDR3 amino acid clonotypes relied on the roughly 60 TRBV and 12 to 15 TRBJ segments identified across samples. Filtered high-quality paired reads were merged into contigs using COPE and FqMerger. Contigs were aligned with BLAST to IMGT TRBV, TRBD and TRBJ reference genes, and CDR3 was defined per IMGT. Clonotypes above 0.1% frequency were classified as highly expanded clones. Repertoire diversity was measured by Shannon entropy, and V-J evenness by the Gini coefficient. A clonotype found in more than one individual was treated as public. The raw public reads went through TCRdb reprocessing: fastp at Q25, MiXCR clone calling, in-frame beta chains kept. Under each unique CDR3 protein, matching rows form one entry showing the most common genes and DNA. None of the V and J calls come from the authors' own analysis; TCRdb made them. The sample records about 330,000 distinct CDR3 sequences, 15% to 20% of which are singletons. The ten most abundant clones make up 20% of the sample.

V and J are trimmed by 4 bases and 6 bases, and the gene matches miss 9 bases of the junction. Reading from cysteine to phenylalanine, the CDR3 counts 16 amino acids. The only DNA kept is the CDR3, 48 bases in frame from the first base. CDR1 is given as WNHNN and CDR2 as SYGVQD, both from the germline V gene (reference sequence). These records were also assigned to another study, of T cells in Graves' hyperthyroidism and ophthalmopathy. From the second report: Graves' hyperthyroidism was defined as stable when no progression to ophthalmopathy occurred over 18 months of follow-up. Hyperthyroidism patients were aged 18 to 65 years and newly diagnosed, with disease duration of less than 2 months. Any patient with an uncontrolled infection, another autoimmune disease, pregnancy or lactation was excluded. Diagnoses were established on the basis of clinical symptoms, serum thyroxine and TRAb, thyroid ultrasound, and orbital computed tomography. The TCR CDR3 was subjected to a first round of RT-PCR using the HTBI primer set and the Qiagen OneStep RT-PCR kit. Blood samples also contained most of the expanded thyroid clonotypes (frequency above 0.001), which suggests that blood repertoires may reflect thyroid immune responses. Ophthalmopathy was separated from stable hyperthyroidism by a 13 V-J signature model, with about 86% sensitivity and roughly 81% specificity obtained in cross-validation and 80%/75% obtained in testing. During validation, the model predicted progression to ophthalmopathy a median of around 7 months ahead of onset, with roughly 65% sensitivity and almost 75% specificity. To identify TCR V-J signatures that set the groups apart, the researchers used a discovery cohort of 100 patients, made up of around 42 with Graves' ophthalmopathy and some 58 with stable Graves' hyperthyroidism. Prospective prediction of ophthalmopathy was tested in an independent validation cohort consisting of some 18 hyperthyroidism patients and more than 15 patients who later progressed to ophthalmopathy. The approximately 90 discovery patients were randomly split 7:3 into training and test sets. In addition, the study compared T-cell repertoires in thyroid tissue and in blood from about six Graves' hyperthyroidism patients. After sampling, hyperthyroidism patients received methimazole starting at 30 mg daily, and ophthalmopathy patients received high-dose intravenous methylprednisolone. A second multiplex PCR round built the libraries, followed by size selection and purification. The libraries were sequenced on an Illumina HiSeq2000 using paired-end 100 bp reads. Raw data were processed with SOAPnuke, discarding reads with adapters, uncalled bases, mean Phred below 15, or no exact constant-primer or identifier match. COPE v1.2.5 was used to merge the high-quality paired reads, and each unique nucleotide sequence was defined as a clonotype. MiTCR v1.1 was used to align clonotypes to the IMGT TRBV, TRBD and TRBJ reference segments. Only V-J combinations with frequency above 0.0001, covering 99% to 99.2% of repertoires, were analysed. The TCS score was defined as the ratio of F50 (clonal expansion) to E x V (chaos), calculated using BLOSUM62-based TCRdist between CDR3 peptides within each V-J. Welch's t-statistics and random forest reduced roughly 530 V-J features to 13, which were used in a naive Bayes classifier (R e1071). No statistical method was used to fix the sample size in advance, and group allocation was not hidden from the investigators. According to the paper, TCR Vbeta CDR3 sequencing was carried out on 135 peripheral blood samples, which came from under 50 ophthalmopathy, around 74 hyperthyroidism and 17 progressor patients.

This sequence uses TRBV10-1 and TRBJ2-2; 9 central bases correspond to TRBD2. Sequenced here: peripheral blood mononuclear cells (PBMCs), sampled at new diagnosis, from a patient treated with antithyroid drugs. The sequence was obtained from a woman between 18 and 29 years old with Graves disease. Donor details come from another sample of the same person, matched by shared clones. The CDR3 amino acid sequence is: CASSGSGGLVAGELFF. The nucleotides are TGCGCCAGCAGTGGTAGCGGGGGCTTGGTGGCCGGGGAGCTGTTTTTT.